This T cell receptor (beta chain) was profiled in a study of OX40 agonist ivuxolimab in advanced cancers. Study details: Age averaged around 60 years (range roughly 20 to 90), and 80% to 90% were male. Participants could have had prior anti-PD-1, anti-PD-L1 or anti-CTLA-4 therapy, and around 40% had some. Findings and limits, study-wide: Antigen specificity remained undetermined for the expanded peripheral T cells. More expanded clones were seen, on average, in CD8+ T cells than in CD4+.

Comments on this clone: Its target is unknown.

Germline CDR1 reads SGHRS; CDR2 reads YFSETQ. This CDR3 has 15 residues. Trimming removed 0 bases at V and 4 bases at J, with 13 bases between. TCRdb's table, derived via immunoSEQ multiplex PCR, lists solely in-frame clones and lacks some. The sample includes some 95,000 clones, approximately 90% of them seen just once. This TCR was recovered from an adult with an advanced solid tumor such as melanoma, head and neck, liver or kidney cancer. Source: CD4+ or CD8+ T cells sorted from blood, taken in a trial of the OX40 agonist ivuxolimab. The chain employs TRBV5-1 and TRBJ1-2; D is perhaps TRBD1 (5 bases). CDR3 protein: CASSLESGGSYGYTF. The CDR3 DNA sequence: TGCGCCAGCAGCTTGGAATCGGGGGGTAGCTATGGCTACACCTTC.